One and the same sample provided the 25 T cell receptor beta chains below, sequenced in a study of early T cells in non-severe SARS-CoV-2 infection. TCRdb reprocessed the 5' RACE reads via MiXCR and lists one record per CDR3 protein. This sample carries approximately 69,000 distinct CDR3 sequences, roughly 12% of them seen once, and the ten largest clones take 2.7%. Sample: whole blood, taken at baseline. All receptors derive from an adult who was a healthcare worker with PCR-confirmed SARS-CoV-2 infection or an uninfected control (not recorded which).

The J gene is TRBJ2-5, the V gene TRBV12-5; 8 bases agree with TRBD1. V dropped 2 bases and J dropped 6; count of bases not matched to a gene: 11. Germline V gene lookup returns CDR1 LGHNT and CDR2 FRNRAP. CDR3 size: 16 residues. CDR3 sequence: CASGLTGTGRVQTQYF. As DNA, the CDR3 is TGTGCTAGTGGTTTGACCGGGACAGGTCGTGTGCAGACCCAGTACTTC.

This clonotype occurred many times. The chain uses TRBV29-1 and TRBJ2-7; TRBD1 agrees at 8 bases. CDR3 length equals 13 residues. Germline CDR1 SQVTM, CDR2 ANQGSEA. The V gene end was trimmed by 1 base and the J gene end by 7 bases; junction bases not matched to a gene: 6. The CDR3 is CSVEAQTGDEQYF. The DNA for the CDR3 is TGCAGCGTTGAAGCCCAGACAGGGGATGAGCAGTACTTC.

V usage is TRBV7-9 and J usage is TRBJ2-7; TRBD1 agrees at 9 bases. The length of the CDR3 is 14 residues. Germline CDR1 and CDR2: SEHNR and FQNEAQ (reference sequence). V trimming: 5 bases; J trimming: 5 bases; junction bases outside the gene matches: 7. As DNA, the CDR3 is TGTGCCAGCAGCCTAGGGACAGGGTTCCACGAGCAGTACTTC. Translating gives CASSLGTGFHEQYF. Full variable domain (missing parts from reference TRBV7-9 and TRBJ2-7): DTGVSQNPRHKITKRGQNVTFRCDPISEHNRLYWYRQTLGQGPEFLTYFQNEAQLEKSRLLSDRFSAERPKGSFSTLEIQRTEQGDSAMYLCASSLGTGFHEQYFGPGTRLTVT.

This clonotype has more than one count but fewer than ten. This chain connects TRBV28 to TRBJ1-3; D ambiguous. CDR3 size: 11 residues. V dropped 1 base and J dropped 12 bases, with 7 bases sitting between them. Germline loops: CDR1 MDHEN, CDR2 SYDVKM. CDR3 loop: CASSLSPVIYF. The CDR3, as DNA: TGTGCCAGCAGTTTATCTCCGGTCATATATTTT.

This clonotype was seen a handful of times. The CDR3 region has the DNA TGTGCCAGCCGATCCTACAGCACCGAAGCTTTCTTT. It codes for CASRSYSTEAFF. The chain recombines TRBV28 with TRBJ1-1; D remains ambiguous. The length of the CDR3 is 12 residues. V gave up 8 bases and J gave up 8 bases, with 15 bases separating them. Germline loops: CDR1 MDHEN, CDR2 SYDVKM.

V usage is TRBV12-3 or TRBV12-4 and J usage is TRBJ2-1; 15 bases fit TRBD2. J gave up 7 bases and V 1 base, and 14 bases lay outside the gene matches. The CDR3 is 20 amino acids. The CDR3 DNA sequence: TGTGCCAGCAGTTTAGGGACTAGCGGGGGGGCCCTCGGTTTTTGGAATGAGCAGTTCTTC. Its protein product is CASSLGTSGGALGFWNEQFF.

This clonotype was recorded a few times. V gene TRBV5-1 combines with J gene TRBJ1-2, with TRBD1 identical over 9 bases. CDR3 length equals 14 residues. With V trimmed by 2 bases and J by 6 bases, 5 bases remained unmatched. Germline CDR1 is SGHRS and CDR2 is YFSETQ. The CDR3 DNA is TGCGCCAGCAGCTTCCGGGACAGGGCGAATGGCTACACCTTC. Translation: CASSFRDRANGYTF.

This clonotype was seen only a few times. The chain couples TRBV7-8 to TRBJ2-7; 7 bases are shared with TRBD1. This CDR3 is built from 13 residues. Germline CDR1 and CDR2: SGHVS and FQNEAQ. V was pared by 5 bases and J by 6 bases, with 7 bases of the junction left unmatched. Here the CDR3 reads CASSLSTGSEQYF. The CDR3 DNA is TGTGCCAGCAGCCTCTCGACAGGGAGCGAGCAGTACTTC. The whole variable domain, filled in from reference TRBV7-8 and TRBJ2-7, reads GAGVSQSPRYKVAKRGQDVALRCDPISGHVSLFWYQQALGQGPEFLTYFQNEAQLDKSGLPSDRFFAERPEGSVSTLKIQRTQQEDSAVYLCASSLSTGSEQYFGPGTRLTVT.

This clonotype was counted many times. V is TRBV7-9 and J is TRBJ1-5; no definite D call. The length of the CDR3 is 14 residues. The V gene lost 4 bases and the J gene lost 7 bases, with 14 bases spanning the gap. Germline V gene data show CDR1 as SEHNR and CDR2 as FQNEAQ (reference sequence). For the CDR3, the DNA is TGTGCCAGCAGCTCAGAGGCCCTAGGCCAGCCCCAGCATTTT. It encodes CASSSEALGQPQHF.

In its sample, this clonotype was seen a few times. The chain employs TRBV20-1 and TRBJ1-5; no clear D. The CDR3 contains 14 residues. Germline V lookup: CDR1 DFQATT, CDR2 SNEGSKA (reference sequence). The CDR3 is CSARGRPVNQPQHF. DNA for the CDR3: TGCAGCGCTCGGGGTCGGCCTGTTAATCAGCCCCAGCATTTT.

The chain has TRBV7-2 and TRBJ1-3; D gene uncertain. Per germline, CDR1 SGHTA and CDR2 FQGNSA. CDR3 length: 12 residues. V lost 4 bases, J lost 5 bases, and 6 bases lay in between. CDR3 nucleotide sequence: TGTGCCAGCAGCTCCACCCGAAACACCATATATTTT. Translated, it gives CASSSTRNTIYF.

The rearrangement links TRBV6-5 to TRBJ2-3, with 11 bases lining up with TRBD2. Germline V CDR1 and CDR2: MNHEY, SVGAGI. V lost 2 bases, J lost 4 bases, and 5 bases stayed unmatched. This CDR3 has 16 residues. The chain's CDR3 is CASSYTGLAGSDTQYF. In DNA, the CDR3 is TGTGCCAGCAGTTACACAGGACTAGCGGGTTCAGATACGCAGTATTTT.

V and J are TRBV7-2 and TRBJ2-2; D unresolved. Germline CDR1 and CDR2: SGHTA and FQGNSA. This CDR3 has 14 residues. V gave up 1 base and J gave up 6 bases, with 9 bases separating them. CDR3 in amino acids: CASSLEAGPGELFF. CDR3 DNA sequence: TGTGCCAGCAGCTTAGAGGCCGGTCCCGGGGAGCTGTTTTTT. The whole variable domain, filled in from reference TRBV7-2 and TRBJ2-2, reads GAGVSQSPSNKVTEKGKDVELRCDPISGHTALYWYRQSLGQGLEFLIYFQGNSAPDKSGLPSDRFSAERTGGSVSTLTIQRTQQEDSAVYLCASSLEAGPGELFFGEGSRLTVL.

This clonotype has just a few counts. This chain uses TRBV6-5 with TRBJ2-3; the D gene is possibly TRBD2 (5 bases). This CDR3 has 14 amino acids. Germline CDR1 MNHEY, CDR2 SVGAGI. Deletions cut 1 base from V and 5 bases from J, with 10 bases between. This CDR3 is CASSYWGAGDTQYF. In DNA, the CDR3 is TGTGCCAGCAGTTACTGGGGAGCCGGAGATACGCAGTATTTT.

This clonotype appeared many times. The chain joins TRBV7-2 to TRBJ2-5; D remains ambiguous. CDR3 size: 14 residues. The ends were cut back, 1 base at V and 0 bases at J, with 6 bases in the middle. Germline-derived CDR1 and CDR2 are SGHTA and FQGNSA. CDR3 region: CASSLGMYQETQYF. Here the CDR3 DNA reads TGTGCCAGCAGCTTAGGAATGTACCAAGAGACCCAGTACTTC.

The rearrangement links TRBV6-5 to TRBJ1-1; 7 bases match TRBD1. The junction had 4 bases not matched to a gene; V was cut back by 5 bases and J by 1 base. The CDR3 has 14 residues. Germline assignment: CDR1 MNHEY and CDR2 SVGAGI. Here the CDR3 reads CASSHRTGNTEAFF. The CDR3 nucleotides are TGTGCCAGCAGTCACCGGACAGGGAACACTGAAGCTTTCTTT.

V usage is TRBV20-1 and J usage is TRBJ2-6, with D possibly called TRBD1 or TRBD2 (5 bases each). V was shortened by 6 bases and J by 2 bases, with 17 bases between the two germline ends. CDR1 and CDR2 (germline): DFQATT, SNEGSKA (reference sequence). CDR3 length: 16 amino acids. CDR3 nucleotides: TGCAGTGCCCCCCGGGACCAGAGGACTGGGGCCAACGTCCTGACTTTC. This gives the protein CSAPRDQRTGANVLTF.

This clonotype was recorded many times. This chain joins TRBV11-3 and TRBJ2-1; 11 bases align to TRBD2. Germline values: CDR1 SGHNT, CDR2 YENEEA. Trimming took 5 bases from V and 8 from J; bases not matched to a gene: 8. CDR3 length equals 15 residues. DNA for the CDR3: TGTGCCAGCAGCCTCGGACTAGCGGGTTTCGATGAGCAGTTCTTC. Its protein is CASSLGLAGFDEQFF.

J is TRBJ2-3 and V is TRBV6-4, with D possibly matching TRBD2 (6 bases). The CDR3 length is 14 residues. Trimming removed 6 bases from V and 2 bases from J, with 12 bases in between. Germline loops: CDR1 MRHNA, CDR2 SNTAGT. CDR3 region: CASSPGLVTDTQYF. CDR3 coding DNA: TGTGCCAGCAGCCCGGGACTCGTCACAGATACGCAGTATTTT.

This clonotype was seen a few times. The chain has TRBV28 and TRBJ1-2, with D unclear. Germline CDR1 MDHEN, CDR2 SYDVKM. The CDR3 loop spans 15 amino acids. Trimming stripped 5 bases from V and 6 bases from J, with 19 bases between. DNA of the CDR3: TGTGCCAGCAGTCGCGGGCCCCTCCTTTCTAATGGCTACACCTTC. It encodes CASSRGPLLSNGYTF.

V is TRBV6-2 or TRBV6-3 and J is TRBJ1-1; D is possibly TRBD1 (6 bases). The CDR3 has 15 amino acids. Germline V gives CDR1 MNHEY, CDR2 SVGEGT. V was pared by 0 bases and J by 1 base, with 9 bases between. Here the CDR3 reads CASSYSDRTNTEAFF. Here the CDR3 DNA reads TGTGCCAGCAGTTACTCGGACAGAACGAACACTGAAGCTTTCTTT.

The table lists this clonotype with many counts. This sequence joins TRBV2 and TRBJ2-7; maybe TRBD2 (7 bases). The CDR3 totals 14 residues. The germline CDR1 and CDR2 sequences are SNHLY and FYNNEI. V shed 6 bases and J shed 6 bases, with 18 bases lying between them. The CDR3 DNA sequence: TGTGCCAGCAGAAGGACTAGGGGGAGTACCGAGCAGTACTTC. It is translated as CASRRTRGSTEQYF.

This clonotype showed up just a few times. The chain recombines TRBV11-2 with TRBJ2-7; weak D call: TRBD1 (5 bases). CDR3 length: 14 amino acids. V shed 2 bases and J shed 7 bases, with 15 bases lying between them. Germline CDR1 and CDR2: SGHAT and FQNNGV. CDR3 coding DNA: TGTGCCAGCAGCTTATCCCAGGGATCGAGGGAGCAGTACTTC. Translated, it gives CASSLSQGSREQYF.

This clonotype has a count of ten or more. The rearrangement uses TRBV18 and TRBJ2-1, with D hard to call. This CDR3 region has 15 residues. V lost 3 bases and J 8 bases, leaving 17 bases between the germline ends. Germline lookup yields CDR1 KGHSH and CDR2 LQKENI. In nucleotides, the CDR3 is TGTGCCAGCTCACCGTCTTATGGTAGTGACGATGAGCAGTTCTTC. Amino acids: CASSPSYGSDDEQFF.

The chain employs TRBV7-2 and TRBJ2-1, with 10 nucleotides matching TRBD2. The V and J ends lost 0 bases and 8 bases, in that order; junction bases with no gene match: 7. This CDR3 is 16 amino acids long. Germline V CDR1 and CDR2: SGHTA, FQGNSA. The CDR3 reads CASSLASLAGPHEQFF. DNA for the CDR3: TGTGCCAGCAGCTTAGCGTCACTAGCGGGGCCTCATGAGCAGTTCTTC.